The clone carrying this T cell receptor (beta chain) was counted a few times. Its antigen is still unknown. The sample belongs to a study of beta chain features in type 1 diabetes. Overall study findings and caveats: An over-representation of cells with high TCR expression could result from cDNA sequencing. TCRB CDR3s were moderately but significantly shorter in Type 1 diabetes patients in all four CD4+ subsets. Within patients, naive, central memory and Treg TCRB repertoires seemed more similar than within healthy donors.

The authors reverse transcribed all of the isolated RNA, so sequencing captured expressed TCRB transcripts. Here immunoSEQ multiplex PCR was the method, and the copy in TCRdb shows in-frame clones only, minus some. The sample contains under 950,000 clones, 17% of which appear only once. V was pared by 7 bases and J by 4 bases, with 10 bases of the junction left unmatched. CDR1 is MNHEY, CDR2 SVGAGI, per germline. CDR3 size: 15 residues. The authors sorted CD4+ naive, central memory, regulatory and stem cell-like memory cells via CD45RO/CCR7/CD25/CD127/CD95/CD27. Input material: naive CD4+ T cells from blood. The chain joins TRBV6-5 to TRBJ1-2; 9 bases map to TRBD1. This receptor was taken from a woman aged 18-29 years in good health. CDR3 DNA sequence: TGTGCCAGCACCCCGGACAGGGGCCTAGCCTATGGCTACACCTTC. The encoded protein is CASTPDRGLAYGYTF.